One and the same sample provided the 16 T cell receptor beta chains below, sequenced in a study of cytomegalovirus exposure and HLA in healthy donors. The assay was immunoSEQ multiplex PCR, and TCRdb's table has in-frame clones only and misses some. The repertoire consists of 170,000 or so clones, with around 84% occurring once and the leading ten covering 16%. Sequencing was performed on PBMCs. The origin of the receptors is a man aged 18 to 35 in good health and CMV-seropositive.

This clone was observed once. The rearrangement links TRBV7-8 to TRBJ2-1; 9 nucleotides align to TRBD2. The CDR3 runs to 16 residues. Per the germline V gene, CDR1 is SGHVS and CDR2 is FQNEAQ. Trimming at V came to 4 bases and at J to 2 bases, leaving 6 bases not matched to a gene. The CDR3 reads CASSSEAGGTYNEQFF. The CDR3 DNA sequence: TGTGCCAGCAGCTCGGAAGCGGGAGGAACCTACAATGAGCAGTTCTTC.

V usage is TRBV6-6 and J usage is TRBJ2-1, with TRBD2 matching over 8 bases. The CDR3 contains 13 residues. Unmatched junction bases numbered 3, after V lost 9 bases and J lost 2 bases. The germline V gene has CDR1 MNHNY and CDR2 SVGAGI (reference sequence). CDR3 DNA sequence: TGTGCCAGTATCGGGGGGGCCTACAATGAGCAGTTCTTC. Its translation: CASIGGAYNEQFF.

The chain employs TRBV14 and TRBJ2-7; 8 bases fit TRBD1. Trimming cost V 4 bases and J 5 bases; bases outside gene matches: 7. The germline V gene encodes CDR1 SGHDN and CDR2 FVKESK. This CDR3 contains 14 residues. DNA of the CDR3: TGTGCCAGCAGCCCACAGGACAGGGCTCACGAGCAGTACTTC. This gives the protein CASSPQDRAHEQYF.

The chain employs TRBV28 and TRBJ1-5; 7 bases match TRBD1. Germline assignment: CDR1 MDHEN and CDR2 SYDVKM. The CDR3 has 15 amino acids. After removal of 4 bases from V and 5 bases from J, the junction contained 8 bases not matched to a gene. This chain's CDR3 is CASSSPTGEDQPQHF. The CDR3 DNA reads as TGTGCCAGCAGTTCTCCAACAGGGGAGGATCAGCCCCAGCATTTT. The full variable domain, its missing parts supplied by reference TRBV28 and TRBJ1-5, is DVKVTQSSRYLVKRTGEKVFLECVQDMDHENMFWYRQDPGLGLRLIYFSYDVKMKEKGDIPEGYSVSREKKERFSLILESASTNQTSMYLCASSSPTGEDQPQHFGDGTRLSIL.

The chain joins TRBV10-3 to TRBJ2-3; TRBD2 might be the D (6 bases). The V end lost 5 bases, the J end lost 0 bases, and 12 bases lay between the germline ends. CDR1 and CDR2 from the germline V gene are ENHRY and SYGVKD. The CDR3 spans 15 residues. In DNA form, the CDR3 reads TGTGCCATCAGTATAGCGGAGACTAGCACAGATACGCAGTATTTT. Its translation is CAISIAETSTDTQYF.

The chain employs TRBV6-6 and TRBJ2-1, with 7 bases that match TRBD2. CDR3 length: 14 residues. Trimming took 9 bases from V and 0 from J; bases not matched to a gene: 5. Germline CDR1 and CDR2: MNHNY and SVGAGI (reference sequence). The CDR3 nucleotides read TGTGCCAGTCAGCGGGACGGCTCCTACAATGAGCAGTTCTTC. Translated: CASQRDGSYNEQFF.

The chain is built from TRBV2 and TRBJ2-7; TRBD2 aligns across 12 bases. The ends lost 6 bases at V and 6 bases at J; junction bases unmatched: 6. The CDR3 is 14 amino acids. Germline assignment: CDR1 SNHLY and CDR2 FYNNEI. The DNA for the CDR3 is TGTGCCAGCAGGGCTAGCGGGGGGGCGACCGAGCAGTACTTC. Translated, it gives CASRASGGATEQYF.

This clone was observed a handful of times. The chain has TRBV6-1 and TRBJ1-2; 9 bases fit TRBD1. V lost 7 bases to trimming and J lost 4 bases; unmatched junction nucleotides: 7. The germline CDR1 and CDR2 sequences are MNHNS and SASEGT. This CDR3 has 14 residues. The CDR3 DNA is TGTGCCAGCAATCGACAGGGGGAAGGCTATGGCTACACCTTC. Translation gives CASNRQGEGYGYTF.

The chain employs TRBV10-1 and TRBJ2-7, with 10 nucleotides matching TRBD1. CDR1 is WNHNN, CDR2 SYGVQD, per germline (reference sequence). The trim removed 4 bases at V and 0 bases at J, leaving 12 bases unmatched. This CDR3 is built from 18 residues. CDR3 sequence: CASSGQGANGATSYEQYF. The CDR3 coding sequence is TGCGCCAGCAGTGGACAGGGGGCGAATGGGGCAACCTCCTACGAGCAGTACTTC.

The rearrangement joins TRBV11-2 to TRBJ2-3, with 10 bases matching TRBD2. Germline V lookup: CDR1 SGHAT, CDR2 FQNNGV. J gave up 3 bases and V 3 bases, and 6 bases lay outside the gene matches. This CDR3 is built from 16 residues. CDR3 region: CASSFPAGGTTDTQYF. In nucleotides, the CDR3 is TGTGCCAGCAGCTTCCCAGCGGGGGGGACAACAGATACGCAGTATTTT.

This clone was seen a few times. This rearrangement joins TRBV19 to TRBJ1-2; a weak D match, TRBD1 (6 bases). The V end was cut by 6 bases, the J end by 4 bases, with 15 bases between. This CDR3 has 14 residues. Germline values: CDR1 LNHDA, CDR2 SQIVND (reference sequence). CDR3 DNA: TGTGCCAGTAGGCGGGCAGGGGATGGCTATGGCTACACCTTC. Amino acids: CASRRAGDGYGYTF.

The V and J genes are TRBV7-3 and TRBJ1-1; unclear D gene. CDR3 length: 15 amino acids. The germline CDR1 and CDR2 sequences are SGHTA and FQGTGA. V lost 2 bases and J lost 2, with 12 bases in between. The CDR3 DNA reads as TGTGCCAGCAGCTTACAAACGGGAGGAAACACTGAAGCTTTCTTT. Translating it yields CASSLQTGGNTEAFF.

The chain joins TRBV5-1 to TRBJ2-3; a weak D match, TRBD1 (6 bases). V lost 0 bases and J lost 4, with 9 bases in between. Looked up from germline, CDR1 is SGHRS and CDR2 is YFSETQ. This CDR3 has 14 residues. The CDR3 sequence: CASSLGTGPDTQYF. CDR3 bases: TGCGCCAGCAGCTTGGGAACAGGGCCAGATACGCAGTATTTT.

CDR3 nucleotide sequence: TGTGCCAGCAGTGTGGCAGGGGACGGCTACACCTTC. It is translated as CASSVAGDGYTF. The chain links TRBV25-1 to TRBJ1-2, with D tentatively TRBD1 (6 bases). Germline V gives CDR1 MGHDK, CDR2 SYGVNS. The CDR3 length is 12 residues. V lost 4 bases, J lost 8 bases, and 11 bases lay in between.

CDR3 sequence: CASSPAPGTSGVSSYNEQFF. CDR3 in DNA: TGTGCCAGCTCACCAGCCCCCGGGACTAGCGGGGTGAGCTCCTACAATGAGCAGTTCTTC. The V and J genes are TRBV18 and TRBJ2-1, with 13 bases fitting TRBD2. This CDR3 comprises 20 residues. CDR1 and CDR2 from the germline V gene are KGHSH and LQKENI. Unmatched junction bases numbered 10, after V lost 2 bases and J lost 0 bases.

This chain joins TRBV11-2 and TRBJ2-6, with 9 bases that match TRBD1. V was pared by 6 bases and J by 0 bases, with 12 bases of the junction left unmatched. The CDR3 spans 19 residues. Germline CDR1 SGHAT, CDR2 FQNNGV. CDR3 amino acids: CASRKPGTGIASGANVLTF. The CDR3 DNA reads as TGTGCCAGCAGAAAGCCCGGGACAGGGATCGCCTCTGGGGCCAACGTCCTGACTTTC.